The 22 T cell receptor beta chains in this list originate from one sample, sequenced in a study of cytomegalovirus exposure and HLA in healthy donors (dated by TCRdb to about 2017). To prepare the library, the immunoSEQ multiplex PCR assay was applied. The multiplex PCR relied on a mix of 60 forward primers for TCR Vbeta segments and 13 reverse primers for TCR Jbeta segments. Entries here come from immuneACCESS through TCRdb and include only in-frame sequences with V and J called. Some clones fail to appear in such tables; in the studies checked, an unresolved V gene covers under half of the shortfall, and the cause of the remainder is unknown. This sample holds a few hundred thousand clones; 80% to 90% were observed only once. The top ten constitute around 3% of the sample. Sequencing was done on a sample of PBMCs. Receptors were obtained from a man aged 30 to 39 in good health and CMV-seronegative.

The chain carries TRBV5-1 and TRBJ1-4, with TRBD1 matching 8 bases. Germline CDR1 reads SGHRS; CDR2 reads YFSETQ. J was trimmed by 0 bases and V by 2 bases; bases with no gene match: 0. CDR3 length: 15 residues. The CDR3 sequence: CASSLQGATNEKLFF. In DNA form, the CDR3 reads TGCGCCAGCAGCTTACAGGGGGCAACTAATGAAAAACTGTTTTTT.

The chain links TRBV7-9 to TRBJ1-2; D remains unclear. V was shortened by 5 bases and J by 0 bases, with 13 bases between the two germline ends. Germline CDR1 reads SEHNR; CDR2 reads FQNEAQ (reference sequence). The CDR3 is made up of 15 amino acids. The CDR3, as DNA: TGTGCCAGCAGCCGAGAGTCGTATACTAACTATGGCTACACCTTC. It codes for CASSRESYTNYGYTF.

In its sample, this clone was seen a few times. The chain recombines TRBV5-6 with TRBJ2-1; no firm D call. This CDR3 spans 16 amino acids. Trimming took off 2 bases at V and 2 bases at J, with 14 bases between the two ends. Germline lookup yields CDR1 SGHDT and CDR2 YYEEEE. The CDR3 loop reads CASSLSGRFPYNEQFF. In DNA, the CDR3 is TGTGCCAGCAGCTTAAGTGGGCGATTCCCCTACAATGAGCAGTTCTTC.

This chain joins TRBV5-1 and TRBJ1-1; 7 bases agree with TRBD1. The germline V gene has CDR1 SGHRS and CDR2 YFSETQ. This CDR3 is 14 amino acids long. Trimming removed 2 bases from V and 1 base from J; junction bases left unmatched: 2. CDR3 amino acids: CASSLRQGNTEAFF. In nucleotides, the CDR3 is TGCGCCAGCAGCTTAAGACAGGGGAACACTGAAGCTTTCTTT.

The gene calls are TRBV5-1 and TRBJ2-7, with D unresolved. Deletions cut 3 bases from V and 5 bases from J, with 6 bases between. Germline-derived CDR1 and CDR2 are SGHRS and YFSETQ. The length of the CDR3 is 11 residues. This CDR3 is CASSSSDEQYF. CDR3 DNA: TGCGCCAGCAGCTCGTCGGACGAGCAGTACTTC.

The chain uses TRBV7-9 and TRBJ1-4; D gene ambiguous. CDR1 and CDR2 (germline): SEHNR, FQNEAQ (reference sequence). Trimming removed 1 base at V and 7 bases at J, with 13 bases between. CDR3 size: 15 residues. CDR3 region: CASSLDQAEGEKLFF. Here the CDR3 DNA reads TGTGCCAGCAGCTTAGACCAGGCCGAGGGTGAAAAACTGTTTTTT.

V usage is TRBV27 and J usage is TRBJ2-7; TRBD1 might be the D (5 bases). Trimming shortened V by 6 bases and J by 6 bases, and 12 bases separated the two germline ends. Germline loops: CDR1 MNHEY, CDR2 SMNVEV (reference sequence). This CDR3 has 12 amino acids. The CDR3 bases are TGTGCCAGCAGCATCACAGGCGGCGAGCAGTACTTC. Its protein product is CASSITGGEQYF.

The V gene is TRBV4-2, the J gene TRBJ2-7, with TRBD2 as a possible D gene (5 bases). This CDR3 is built from 18 residues. Trimming removed 0 bases at V and 0 bases at J, with 18 bases between. The germline V gene has CDR1 LGHNA and CDR2 YNFKEQ. CDR3 nucleotides: TGTGCCAGCAGCCAAGACCCGGACGGCCCGGGGAGCTCCTACGAGCAGTACTTC. Its protein product is CASSQDPDGPGSSYEQYF.

About this clone: Compared with germline, one end of the junction differs, possibly owing to a read error. V gene TRBV4-1 combines with J gene TRBJ1-3, with a weak D call TRBD1 (5 bases). This CDR3 spans 17 amino acids. CDR1 is MGHRA, CDR2 YSYEKL, per germline. The CDR3 reads CASSQLTGLASGNTVYF. CDR3 coding DNA: TGCGCCAGCAGCCAGCTAACAGGTCTTGCCTCTGGAAACACCGTATATTTT.

The chain links TRBV27 to TRBJ2-1; D unclear. CDR3 length: 13 residues. V lost 1 base, J lost 10 bases, and 11 bases lay in between. CDR1 MNHEY and CDR2 SMNVEV come from the germline V gene (reference sequence). The CDR3 coding sequence is TGTGCCAGCAGTTTATACTCAAGAATGGAGCAGTTCTTC. Its protein is CASSLYSRMEQFF.

This clone turned up a few times. V is TRBV19 and J is TRBJ2-7; TRBD1 matches 9 bases. Trimming took 6 bases from V and 5 from J; bases not matched to a gene: 8. Germline CDR1 LNHDA, CDR2 SQIVND (reference sequence). The CDR3 runs to 14 residues. The CDR3 loop is CASSEQGARDEQYF. CDR3 DNA: TGTGCCAGTAGCGAACAGGGGGCGAGGGACGAGCAGTACTTC.

The chain recombines TRBV29-1 with TRBJ1-1; TRBD1 aligns across 9 bases. Germline-derived CDR1 and CDR2 are SQVTM and ANQGSEA. The CDR3 is made up of 11 amino acids. Germline trimming cut 7 bases from V and 7 bases from J; bases unmatched to any gene: 4. The CDR3 DNA sequence: TGCAGCGGGGGACAGGGCTATGAAGCTTTCTTT. Protein product: CSGGQGYEAFF.

This clone was recorded a few times. DNA for the CDR3: TGTGCCAGCAGCTCCAGGCCGGGACAGGGGGGTGAGACCCAGTACTTC. It yields the protein CASSSRPGQGGETQYF. V is TRBV7-8 and J is TRBJ2-5, with TRBD1 matching over 11 bases. Germline V gene data show CDR1 as SGHVS and CDR2 as FQNEAQ. The CDR3 is 16 residues long. V dropped 4 bases and J dropped 5; count of bases not matched to a gene: 9.

The CDR3 DNA is TGCGCCAGCAGTTCCCGGACAGGGGACGAGACCCTCCACTTT. Translating gives CASSSRTGDETLHF. The chain couples TRBV5-1 to TRBJ1-6; 9 bases fit TRBD1. The junction had 11 bases not matched to a gene; V was cut back by 5 bases and J by 14 bases. The germline gives CDR1 SGHRS, CDR2 YFSETQ. The CDR3 runs 14 residues.

The chain's CDR3 is CASSYSRQVIGYTF. For the CDR3, the DNA is TGTGCCAGCAGTTACTCGAGACAGGTGATTGGGTACACCTTC. This sequence joins TRBV6-5 and TRBJ1-2, with TRBD1 as a possible D gene (6 bases). The CDR3 spans 14 residues. Per germline, CDR1 MNHEY and CDR2 SVGAGI. Trimming removed 0 bases at V and 11 bases at J, with 16 bases between.

The genes are TRBV25-1 and TRBJ1-1; D not resolved. Germline V gene lookup returns CDR1 MGHDK and CDR2 SYGVNS. The CDR3 runs 13 residues. V was trimmed by 5 bases and J by 5 bases, leaving 12 bases between them. The CDR3: CASSNRLGTEAFF. In nucleotides, the CDR3 is TGTGCCAGCAGTAACCGACTAGGTACTGAAGCTTTCTTT.

V gene TRBV6-5 combines with J gene TRBJ2-1; D is perhaps TRBD1 (6 bases). This CDR3 is built from 14 residues. Germline values: CDR1 MNHEY, CDR2 SVGAGI. V lost 0 bases and J 7 bases, leaving 10 bases between the germline ends. The DNA for the CDR3 is TGTGCCAGCAGTTACTCCATTACAGGGAATGAGCAGTTCTTC. As protein: CASSYSITGNEQFF.

The chain is built from TRBV11-2 and TRBJ2-7; 8 nucleotides line up with TRBD1. The CDR3 sequence is 13 residues long. Trimming took 4 bases from V and 6 from J; bases not matched to a gene: 5. Per the germline V gene, CDR1 is SGHAT and CDR2 is FQNNGV. This CDR3 is CASSSRTGSEQYF. The CDR3, as DNA: TGTGCCAGCAGCTCCCGGACAGGGAGCGAGCAGTACTTC.

The chain employs TRBV28 and TRBJ1-3, with D tentatively TRBD1 (6 bases). The CDR3 length is 15 residues. V lost 0 bases and J lost 4, with 10 bases in between. Germline lookup yields CDR1 MDHEN and CDR2 SYDVKM. The CDR3 is CASSLWGAPGNTIYF. CDR3 DNA sequence: TGTGCCAGCAGTTTATGGGGGGCGCCCGGAAACACCATATATTTT.

The V and J genes are TRBV6-4 and TRBJ1-1; 7 bases are shared with TRBD1. In germline, CDR1 is MRHNA, CDR2 SNTAGT. The V and J ends lost 4 bases and 3 bases, in that order; junction bases with no gene match: 8. The CDR3 spans 15 residues. In DNA form, the CDR3 reads TGTGCCAGCAGTGCCGCCCAGGGGGTGTACACTGAAGCTTTCTTT. Amino acids: CASSAAQGVYTEAFF.

J is TRBJ1-2 and V is TRBV23-1; D may be TRBD1 (6 bases). TRBV23-1 falls under the ORF class, with uncertain function. The CDR3 totals 16 residues. Trimming took off 2 bases at V and 6 bases at J, with 19 bases between the two ends. The CDR3 DNA follows: TGCGCCAGCAGTCAACCGGGGGGGGGCGCGTTAAATGGCTACACCTTC. This encodes CASSQPGGGALNGYTF.

V is TRBV5-4 and J is TRBJ2-1, with 10 positions matching TRBD1. V lost 4 bases, J lost 5 bases, and 3 bases stayed unmatched. Germline V gives CDR1 SGHNT, CDR2 YYREEE (reference sequence). The CDR3 is made up of 14 amino acids. CDR3 loop: CASSRDRGHNEQFF. CDR3 nucleotides: TGTGCCAGCAGCCGGGACAGGGGCCACAATGAGCAGTTCTTC. Drawing the rest from reference TRBV5-4 and TRBJ2-1, the complete variable domain is ETGVTQSPTHLIKTRGQQVTLRCSSQSGHNTVSWYQQALGQGPQFIFQYYREEENGRGNFPPRFSGLQFPNYSSELNVNALELDDSALYLCASSRDRGHNEQFFGPGTRLTVL.